The source of this TCR beta chain is a study of blood T cell repertoires in COVID-19. In the study overall: Acute and convalescent COVID-19 samples came from the United States, Italy and Spain.

V lost 4 bases to trimming and J lost 0 bases, with 13 bases between them. The germline gives CDR1 LGHDT, CDR2 YNNKEL (reference sequence). This CDR3 spans 16 amino acids. Source study methods: Reference gene primer amplification yielded estimated nucleated cell counts. TCRdb's copy holds only in-frame clones and misses some; the assay was immunoSEQ multiplex PCR. V and J calls and clone size come straight from that table; D and trimming were deduced from the DNA. The data contain around 220,000 clones, approximately 80% of them singletons. The chain uses TRBV3-1 (or the pseudogene TRBV3-2) and TRBJ2-1; D is possibly TRBD2 (6 bases). The sample comprised peripheral blood. This receptor was taken from a woman older than 75 with acute or convalescent COVID-19. In DNA, the CDR3 is TGTGCCAGCAGCCCTCCTAGCGATAGCTCCTACAATGAGCAGTTCTTC. Residues: CASSPPSDSSYNEQFF.